The source of this TCR beta chain is a study of memory CD4+ T cells and cytomegalovirus serostatus. TCRdb's copy holds only in-frame clones and misses some; the assay was immunoSEQ multiplex PCR. This repertoire shows some 50,000 clones, under 80% found once; its top ten account for 0.5% to 0.65%. The sort gate was single viable CD3+CD4+CD8-CD45RO+ cells for memory CD4+ T cells. Sequencing was carried out using memory CD4+ T cells from blood. This clonotype originated in an adult in good health and CMV-seronegative.

The CDR3 nucleotides read TGTGCCAGCAGTTCTTATATGAACACTGAAGCTTTCTTT. Encoded protein: CASSSYMNTEAFF. This chain joins TRBV28 and TRBJ1-1, with D hard to call. The germline CDR1 and CDR2 sequences are MDHEN and SYDVKM. The CDR3 length is 13 residues. The V and J ends lost 4 bases and 0 bases respectively, with 6 bases between them.